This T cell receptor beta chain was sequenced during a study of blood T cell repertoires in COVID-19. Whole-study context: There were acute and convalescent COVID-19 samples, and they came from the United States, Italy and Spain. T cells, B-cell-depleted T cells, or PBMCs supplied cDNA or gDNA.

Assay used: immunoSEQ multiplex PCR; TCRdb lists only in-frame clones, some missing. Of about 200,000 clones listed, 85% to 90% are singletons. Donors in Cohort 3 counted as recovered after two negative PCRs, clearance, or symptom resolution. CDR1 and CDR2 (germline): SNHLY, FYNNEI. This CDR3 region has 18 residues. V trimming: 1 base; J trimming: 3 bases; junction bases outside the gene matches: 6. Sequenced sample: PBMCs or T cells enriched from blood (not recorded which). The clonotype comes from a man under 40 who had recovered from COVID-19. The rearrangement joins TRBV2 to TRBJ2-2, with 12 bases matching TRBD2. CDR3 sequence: CASSEVASGRADTGELFF. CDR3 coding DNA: TGTGCCAGCAGTGAAGTTGCTAGCGGGAGGGCGGACACCGGGGAGCTGTTTTTT.